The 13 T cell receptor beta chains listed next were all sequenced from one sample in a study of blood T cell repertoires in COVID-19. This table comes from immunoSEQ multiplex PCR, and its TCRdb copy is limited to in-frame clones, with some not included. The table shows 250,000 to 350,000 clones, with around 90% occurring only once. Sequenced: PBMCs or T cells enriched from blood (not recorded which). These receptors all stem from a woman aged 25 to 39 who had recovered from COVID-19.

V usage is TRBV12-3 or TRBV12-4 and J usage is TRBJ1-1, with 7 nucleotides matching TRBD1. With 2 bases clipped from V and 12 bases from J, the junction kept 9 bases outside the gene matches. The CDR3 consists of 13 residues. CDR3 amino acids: CASSLSQGRLTFF. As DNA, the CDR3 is TGTGCCAGCAGTTTATCACAGGGGCGGTTGACTTTCTTT.

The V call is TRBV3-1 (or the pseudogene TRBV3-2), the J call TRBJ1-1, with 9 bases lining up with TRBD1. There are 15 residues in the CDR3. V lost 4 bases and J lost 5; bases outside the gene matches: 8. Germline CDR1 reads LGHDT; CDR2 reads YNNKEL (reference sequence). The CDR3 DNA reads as TGTGCCAGCAGCCTGGGACAGGGATCGGGAACTGAAGCTTTCTTT. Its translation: CASSLGQGSGTEAFF.

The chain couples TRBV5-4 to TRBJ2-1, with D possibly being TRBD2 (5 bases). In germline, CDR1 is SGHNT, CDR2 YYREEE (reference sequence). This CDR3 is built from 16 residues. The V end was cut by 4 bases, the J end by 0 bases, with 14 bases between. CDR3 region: CASSQDSMASYNEQFF. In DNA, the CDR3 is TGTGCCAGCAGCCAGGACTCCATGGCCTCCTACAATGAGCAGTTCTTC.

For the CDR3, the DNA is TGTGCCAGCAACCCACGGGGGATAGGCTACGAGCAGTACTTC. Amino acids: CASNPRGIGYEQYF. The chain carries TRBV27 and TRBJ2-7; perhaps TRBD2 as D (6 bases). The CDR3 loop spans 14 amino acids. V was trimmed by 7 bases and J by 3 bases, leaving 16 bases between them. CDR1 MNHEY and CDR2 SMNVEV come from the germline V gene (reference sequence).

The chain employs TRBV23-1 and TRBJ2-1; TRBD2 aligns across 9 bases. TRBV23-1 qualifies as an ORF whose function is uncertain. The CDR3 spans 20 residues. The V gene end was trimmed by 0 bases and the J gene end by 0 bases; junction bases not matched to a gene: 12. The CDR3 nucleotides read TGCGCCAGCAGTCAATCCAGGCTAGCGGGGACCCCGAGCTCCTACAATGAGCAGTTCTTC. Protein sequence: CASSQSRLAGTPSSYNEQFF.

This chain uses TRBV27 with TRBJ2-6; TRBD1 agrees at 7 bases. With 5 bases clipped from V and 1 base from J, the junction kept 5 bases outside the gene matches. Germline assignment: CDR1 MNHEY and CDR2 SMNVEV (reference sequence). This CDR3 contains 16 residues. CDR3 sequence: CASSPKDRSGANVLTF. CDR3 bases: TGTGCCAGCAGTCCCAAGGACAGGTCTGGGGCCAACGTCCTGACTTTC.

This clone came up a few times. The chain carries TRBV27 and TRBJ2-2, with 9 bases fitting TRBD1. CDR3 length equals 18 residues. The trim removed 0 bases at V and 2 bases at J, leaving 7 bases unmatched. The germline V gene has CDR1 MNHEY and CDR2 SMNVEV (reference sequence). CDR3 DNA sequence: TGTGCCAGCAGTTTATCGGCCACAGGGGGCATCAACACCGGGGAGCTGTTTTTT. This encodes CASSLSATGGINTGELFF.

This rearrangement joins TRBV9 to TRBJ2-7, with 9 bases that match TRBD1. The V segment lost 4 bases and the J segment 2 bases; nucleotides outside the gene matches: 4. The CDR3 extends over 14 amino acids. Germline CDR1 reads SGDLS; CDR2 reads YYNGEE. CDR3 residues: CASSLGTGPYEQYF. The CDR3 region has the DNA TGTGCCAGCAGCCTAGGGACAGGGCCCTACGAGCAGTACTTC.

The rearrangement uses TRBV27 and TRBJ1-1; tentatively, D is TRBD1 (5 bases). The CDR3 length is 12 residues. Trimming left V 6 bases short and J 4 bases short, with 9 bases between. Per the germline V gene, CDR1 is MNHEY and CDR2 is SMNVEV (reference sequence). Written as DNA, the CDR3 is TGTGCCAGCAGGTCAGGGTTCACTGAAGCTTTCTTT. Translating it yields CASRSGFTEAFF.

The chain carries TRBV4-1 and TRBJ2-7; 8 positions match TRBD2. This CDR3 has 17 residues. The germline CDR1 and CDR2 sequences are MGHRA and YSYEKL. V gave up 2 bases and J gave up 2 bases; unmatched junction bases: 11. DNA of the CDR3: TGCGCCAGCAGCCAATTTCAACTAGCGGTTACTCCCTACGAGCAGTACTTC. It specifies CASSQFQLAVTPYEQYF.

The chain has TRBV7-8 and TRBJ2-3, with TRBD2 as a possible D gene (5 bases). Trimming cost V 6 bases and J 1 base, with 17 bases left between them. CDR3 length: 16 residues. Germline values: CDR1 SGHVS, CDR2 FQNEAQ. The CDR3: CASRPVRISGTDTQYF. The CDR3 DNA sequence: TGTGCCAGCAGGCCTGTCCGAATTAGCGGCACAGATACGCAGTATTTT.

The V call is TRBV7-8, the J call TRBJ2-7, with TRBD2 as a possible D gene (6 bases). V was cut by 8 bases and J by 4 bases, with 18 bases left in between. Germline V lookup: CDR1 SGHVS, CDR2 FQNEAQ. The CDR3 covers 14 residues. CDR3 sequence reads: CASGPPGLPYEQYF. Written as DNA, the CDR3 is TGTGCCAGCGGTCCCCCGGGACTTCCTTACGAGCAGTACTTC. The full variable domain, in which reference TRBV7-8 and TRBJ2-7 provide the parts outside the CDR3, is GAGVSQSPRYKVAKRGQDVALRCDPISGHVSLFWYQQALGQGPEFLTYFQNEAQLDKSGLPSDRFFAERPEGSVSTLKIQRTQQEDSAVYLCASGPPGLPYEQYFGPGTRLTVT.

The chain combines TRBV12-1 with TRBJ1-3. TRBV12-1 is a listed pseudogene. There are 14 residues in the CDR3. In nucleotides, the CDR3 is TGTGCCAGCAGCCATCGCGGCTCTGGAAACACCATATATTTT. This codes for CASSHRGSGNTIYF.